These 10 T cell receptor beta chains share one sample of origin, sequenced in a study of T cell responses to AZD1222 COVID-19 vaccine. Clones were sequenced by immunoSEQ multiplex PCR, and TCRdb holds only the in-frame ones, with some missing. In the table there are about 120,000 clones, about 80% of which are singletons. The sequenced sample was peripheral blood, obtained on day 0 of AZD1222 vaccination. These receptors were obtained from an adult in good health.

This clone was picked up one time. The V gene is TRBV28, the J gene TRBJ2-3, with D perhaps TRBD2 (6 bases). The CDR3 totals 15 residues. Germline CDR1 and CDR2: MDHEN and SYDVKM. Deletions cut 4 bases from V and 1 base from J, with 12 bases between. This CDR3 reads CASSSRGGGTDTQYF. Written as DNA, the CDR3 is TGTGCCAGCAGTTCCCGGGGCGGGGGCACAGATACGCAGTATTTT.

The CDR3 sequence: CASRGVLAGGLYEQYF. Written as DNA, the CDR3 is TGCGCCAGCAGGGGGGTCTTGGCGGGAGGGCTATACGAGCAGTACTTC. The chain uses TRBV10-2 and TRBJ2-7; TRBD2 aligns across 9 bases. The CDR3 contains 16 residues. Losses at the gene ends were 6 bases for V and 4 bases for J; bases not matched to a gene: 13. CDR1 and CDR2 (germline): WSHSY, SAAADI.

The V gene is TRBV5-1, the J gene TRBJ2-2; tentatively, D is TRBD2 (5 bases). Trimming removed 6 bases at V and 6 bases at J, with 18 bases between. The CDR3 is 15 residues long. Germline V gives CDR1 SGHRS, CDR2 YFSETQ. CDR3 loop: CASNLGGLGSGELFF. CDR3 DNA: TGCGCCAGCAACCTCGGAGGATTAGGATCCGGGGAGCTGTTTTTT.

The CDR3 spells CASSYMGYTEAFF. CDR3 bases: TGTGCCAGCAGTTACATGGGTTACACTGAAGCTTTCTTT. The chain combines TRBV6-5 with TRBJ1-1; no firm D call. The CDR3 is 13 residues long. The V and J ends lost 2 bases and 3 bases respectively, with 7 bases between them. Per the germline V gene, CDR1 is MNHEY and CDR2 is SVGAGI.

V is TRBV27 and J is TRBJ1-5, with D tentatively TRBD1 (5 bases). The CDR3 spans 15 residues. Germline-derived CDR1 and CDR2 are MNHEY and SMNVEV (reference sequence). V lost 3 bases and J 3 bases, leaving 12 bases between the germline ends. The CDR3 DNA reads as TGTGCCAGCAGTTTGCTTCGGGGGGTCAATCAGCCCCAGCATTTT. Residues: CASSLLRGVNQPQHF.

The V and J genes are TRBV7-2 and TRBJ2-2, with a tentative D call TRBD1 (6 bases). The V end was cut by 1 base, the J end by 0 bases, with 12 bases between. Germline assignment: CDR1 SGHTA and CDR2 FQGNSA. The CDR3 totals 17 residues. CDR3 DNA sequence: TGTGCCAGCAGCTTAGGTTCAGGGGACGCGAACACCGGGGAGCTGTTTTTT. Its protein is CASSLGSGDANTGELFF.

The chain is built from TRBV5-1 and TRBJ2-3; 9 bases fit TRBD2. Looked up from germline, CDR1 is SGHRS and CDR2 is YFSETQ. Trimming cost V 4 bases and J 2 bases; bases outside gene matches: 5. The CDR3 has 15 residues. CDR3 sequence: CASSTLAGTTDTQYF. DNA for the CDR3: TGCGCCAGCAGCACCCTAGCGGGGACCACAGATACGCAGTATTTT.

The J gene is TRBJ2-3, the V gene TRBV5-1; D assignment may be TRBD1 or TRBD2 (6 bases each). V lost 4 bases, J lost 4 bases, and 16 bases lay in between. The CDR3 has 15 amino acids. Germline V gene data show CDR1 as SGHRS and CDR2 as YFSETQ. This CDR3 is CASSPVPGAADTQYF. DNA for the CDR3: TGCGCCAGCAGCCCAGTCCCGGGGGCCGCAGATACGCAGTATTTT.

This clone was seen only a few times. The CDR3 protein is CASRNGDSLTERDQPQHF. For the CDR3, the DNA is TGTGCCAGCAGAAATGGGGACAGCCTTACGGAGAGAGATCAGCCCCAGCATTTT. This chain connects TRBV21-1 to TRBJ1-5; the table's TRBD1 call for D was not verified on the DNA. TRBV21-1 is a recognized pseudogene. The CDR3 is made up of 18 amino acids.

J is TRBJ1-3 and V is TRBV18; no clear D. The CDR3 length is 15 residues. Looked up from germline, CDR1 is KGHSH and CDR2 is LQKENI. V lost 6 bases to trimming and J lost 0 bases, with 12 bases between them. CDR3 DNA sequence: TGTGCCAGCTCCGCAACGGACGCCTCTGGAAACACCATATATTTT. It is translated as CASSATDASGNTIYF.